The 30 T cell receptor beta chains below all came from one sample that was sequenced in a study of blood T cells in healthy people across ages. Using a J-beta primer mix together with a sample-barcoded 5' primer, a second PCR was run for roughly 6 to 12 cycles. Each CDR3 protein is one row after TCRdb ran MiXCR on the 5' RACE reads. The sample records 780,000 or so distinct CDR3 sequences, around 25% being singletons. These data were likewise used in another study, on T cells of mothers and their children.

The sequenced sample consisted of blood. Receptors originate from a boy aged 5-17 years in good health.

This clonotype has a count of ten or more. The chain has TRBV20-1 and TRBJ2-7; 10 bases map to TRBD2. Per germline, CDR1 DFQATT and CDR2 SNEGSKA (reference sequence). V was clipped by 0 bases and J by 3 bases; unmatched bases: 5. CDR3 length: 15 residues. The CDR3 coding sequence is TGCAGTGCTAGAGACATAGCGGGGGGACTCTACGAGCAGTACTTC. Translation: CSARDIAGGLYEQYF.

This clonotype turned up a few times. The V and J genes are TRBV11-1 and TRBJ1-1, with a weak D call TRBD1 (5 bases). The CDR3 runs 15 residues. Germline V gene sequence: CDR1 SGHAT, CDR2 FQDESV (reference sequence). Deletions cut 7 bases from V and 1 base from J, with 16 bases between. CDR3 in DNA: TGTGCCAGCACTAACCGGGCGGGGCCGAACACTGAAGCTTTCTTT. Translating it yields CASTNRAGPNTEAFF.

The count of this clonotype is one. V is TRBV7-8 and J is TRBJ1-4; D gene unclear. V lost 2 bases, J lost 4 bases, and 8 bases lay in between. This CDR3 comprises 14 residues. Looked up from germline, CDR1 is SGHVS and CDR2 is FQNEAQ. CDR3 nucleotide sequence: TGTGCCAGCAGCTTAACCGAGTTTAATGAAAAACTGTTTTTT. As protein: CASSLTEFNEKLFF.

The chain carries TRBV4-3 and TRBJ2-7; D possibly uses TRBD1 or TRBD2 (5 bases each). Trimming left V 0 bases short and J 2 bases short, with 11 bases between. Germline V gene sequence: CDR1 LGHNA, CDR2 YSLEER. The CDR3 totals 15 residues. CDR3 in amino acids: CASSQEGLGPYEQYF. The CDR3 DNA follows: TGCGCCAGCAGCCAAGAAGGTCTGGGACCCTACGAGCAGTACTTC.

This clonotype was counted a few times. The chain uses TRBV7-9 and TRBJ1-4, with D unclear. This CDR3 is 13 amino acids long. Trimming pared 4 bases from V and 5 bases from J, leaving 8 bases between. The germline CDR1 and CDR2 sequences are SEHNR and FQNEAQ (reference sequence). The CDR3 spells CASSWVQNEKLFF. CDR3 coding DNA: TGTGCCAGCAGCTGGGTCCAGAATGAAAAACTGTTTTTT.

The chain recombines TRBV5-1 with TRBJ2-5; 10 bases agree with TRBD1. Germline V gene sequence: CDR1 SGHRS, CDR2 YFSETQ. The length of the CDR3 is 18 residues. Trimming removed 0 bases from V and 5 bases from J; junction bases left unmatched: 13. The CDR3 loop reads CASSLVGQGHLIGETQYF. The CDR3 nucleotides read TGCGCCAGCAGCTTGGTGGGACAGGGGCATCTGATCGGGGAGACCCAGTACTTC.

The rearrangement links TRBV4-3 to TRBJ1-1; 8 bases map to TRBD1. Germline loops: CDR1 LGHNA, CDR2 YSLEER. This CDR3 has 16 amino acids. The J segment lost 1 base and the V segment lost 0 bases, leaving 4 bases of the junction unmatched. The CDR3 nucleotides are TGCGCCAGCAGCCAAGAGACAGGGGTGGGGAACACTGAAGCTTTCTTT. Translated, it gives CASSQETGVGNTEAFF.

J is TRBJ2-3 and V is TRBV18, with D hard to call. The CDR3 contains 14 residues. In germline, CDR1 is KGHSH, CDR2 LQKENI. The V gene lost 0 bases and the J gene lost 4 bases, with 8 bases spanning the gap. The CDR3 coding sequence is TGTGCCAGCTCACCACCGGGCCGATCAGATACGCAGTATTTT. It yields the protein CASSPPGRSDTQYF.

This clonotype occurred a few times. V usage is TRBV7-2 and J usage is TRBJ2-1, with 12 positions matching TRBD2. Trimming removed 1 base from V and 3 bases from J; junction bases left unmatched: 7. Looked up from germline, CDR1 is SGHTA and CDR2 is FQGNSA. The CDR3 covers 18 residues. DNA of the CDR3: TGTGCCAGCAGCTTAGTGCTAGCGGGAGGGGTTTTCTACAATGAGCAGTTCTTC. Translation: CASSLVLAGGVFYNEQFF.

The V call is TRBV7-9, the J call TRBJ2-3; 7 nucleotides match TRBD2. The CDR3 loop spans 15 amino acids. J gave up 6 bases and V 7 bases, and 13 bases lay outside the gene matches. From germline, CDR1 is SEHNR and CDR2 FQNEAQ (reference sequence). In nucleotides, the CDR3 is TGTGCCAGCACCATAGCGGGCCCACGAGCGGATACGCAGTATTTT. Its protein is CASTIAGPRADTQYF.

This clonotype was seen only a few times. The chain uses TRBV7-2 and TRBJ1-2, with 9 bases identical to TRBD1. The CDR3 has 14 residues. Per the germline V gene, CDR1 is SGHTA and CDR2 is FQGNSA. Unmatched junction bases numbered 9, after V lost 5 bases and J lost 8 bases. The DNA of the CDR3 is TGTGCCAGCAGCCGGGGGACAGGGAACGAGGGCTACACCTTC. It codes for CASSRGTGNEGYTF.

The DNA of the CDR3 is TGTGCCAGCAGCGCCAGGGTCAGCGCCAAAAACATTCAGTACTTC. It yields the protein CASSARVSAKNIQYF. The V gene is TRBV5-6, the J gene TRBJ2-4; the D gene is possibly TRBD1 (5 bases). CDR1 and CDR2 (germline): SGHDT, YYEEEE. The CDR3 sequence is 15 residues long. Between the trimmed V and J ends, which lost 4 bases and 1 base, there was a span of 12 bases.

Of note for this clonotype: At one end the junction does not follow the germline gene, possibly because of a read error. This chain connects TRBV11-3 to TRBJ2-1, with 8 nucleotides matching TRBD1. The CDR3 totals 18 residues. CDR1 SGHNT and CDR2 YENEEA come from the germline V gene. CDR3 protein: CASSDSGTGLPSNNEQFF. The DNA for the CDR3 is TGTGCCAGCAGCGACTCCGGGACAGGTCTACCCTCCAACAATGAGCAGTTCTTC.

This clonotype has more than one count but fewer than ten. This chain connects TRBV20-1 to TRBJ2-1; 11 bases are shared with TRBD2. Germline CDR1 and CDR2: DFQATT and SNEGSKA (reference sequence). The length of the CDR3 is 16 residues. The V gene end was trimmed by 3 bases and the J gene end by 7 bases; junction bases not matched to a gene: 11. The CDR3 loop reads CSASLPLAGGKNEQFF. The CDR3 coding sequence is TGCAGTGCTAGTTTACCCCTAGCGGGAGGAAAGAATGAGCAGTTCTTC.

The V and J genes are TRBV20-1 and TRBJ2-7; no clear D. The J call may be mistaken, given a closer DNA end match to TRBJ2-6. This CDR3 has 15 amino acids. Germline V CDR1 and CDR2: DFQATT, SNEGSKA (reference sequence). The CDR3 DNA follows: TGCAGTGCTAGAGATGTTCGCACGGGGGCCAACGTCCTGACTTTC. It is translated as CSARDVRTGANVLTF.

This clonotype has just a few counts. The chain employs TRBV7-9 and TRBJ2-1; the D is unclear. This CDR3 region has 15 residues. Germline CDR1 is SEHNR and CDR2 is FQNEAQ (reference sequence). V shed 1 base and J shed 0 bases, with 7 bases lying between them. The CDR3 here is CASSLEKSSYNEQFF. In DNA form, the CDR3 reads TGTGCCAGCAGCTTAGAAAAATCCTCCTACAATGAGCAGTTCTTC.

A few counts support this clonotype. The rearrangement links TRBV4-3 to TRBJ2-5, with D possibly TRBD2 on 6 matching bases. The germline V gene encodes CDR1 LGHNA and CDR2 YSLEER. The V end was cut by 1 base, the J end by 2 bases, with 14 bases between. The CDR3 is 16 amino acids. The DNA of the CDR3 is TGCGCCAGCAGCCAAGGTTTGTCGGAGGGGCAAGAGACCCAGTACTTC. Translation gives CASSQGLSEGQETQYF.

In its sample, this clonotype was seen once. Written as DNA, the CDR3 is TGTGCCAGCAGTTATCTGCGGGGTGAAGCTTTCTTT. It is translated as CASSYLRGEAFF. The V and J genes are TRBV6-2 or TRBV6-3 and TRBJ1-1; no definite D call. The V and J ends lost 3 bases and 7 bases respectively, with 9 bases between them. Germline CDR1 is MNHEY and CDR2 is SVGEGT. The CDR3 has 12 amino acids.

To note about this clonotype: The CDR3 carries no conserved terminal phenylalanine or tryptophan, so it likely arises from a read error. The chain combines TRBV20-1 with TRBJ2-4; 10 bases fit TRBD2. Germline V CDR1 and CDR2: DFQATT, SNEGSKA (reference sequence). The CDR3 extends over 16 amino acids. The V segment lost 0 bases and the J segment 8 bases; nucleotides outside the gene matches: 10. This chain's CDR3 is CSAREGLAGVGDIQYS. In DNA, the CDR3 is TGCAGTGCTAGAGAGGGGCTAGCGGGAGTGGGTGACATTCAGTACTCC.

This clonotype is a singleton in its sample. Its ends do not fully match the called genes, so a read error is possible. The genes are TRBV7-9 and TRBJ2-7, with D uncertain. The length of the CDR3 is 15 residues. Germline V gene data show CDR1 as SEHNR and CDR2 as FQNEAQ (reference sequence). CDR3 amino acids: CASSLVDLGNYEQNF. CDR3 DNA sequence: TGTGCCAGCAGCTTAGTTGATCTAGGGAACTACGAGCAGAACTTC.

This clonotype was observed at least ten times. The genes are TRBV27 and TRBJ2-5; the D call may be TRBD1 or TRBD2 (6 bases each). V shed 1 base and J shed 1 base, with 7 bases lying between them. CDR3 size: 14 residues. Germline V CDR1 and CDR2: MNHEY, SMNVEV (reference sequence). Here the CDR3 reads CASSLWGAQETQYF. CDR3 in DNA: TGTGCCAGCAGTTTATGGGGGGCCCAAGAGACCCAGTACTTC.

This clonotype has a handful of counts. CDR3 region: CASSFRRGRFYEQYF. The DNA for the CDR3 is TGTGCCAGCAGTTTTCGTCGGGGTCGCTTCTACGAGCAGTACTTC. The rearrangement links TRBV12-3 or TRBV12-4 to TRBJ2-7, with D possibly matching TRBD2 (5 bases). V shed 3 bases and J shed 3 bases, with 15 bases lying between them. The CDR3 has 15 residues.

The rearrangement uses TRBV7-3 and TRBJ1-4; no reliable D call. This CDR3 is 14 amino acids long. The germline V gene has CDR1 SGHTA and CDR2 FQGTGA. V lost 3 bases to trimming and J lost 10 bases, with 15 bases between them. The CDR3: CASSLAYIARKLFF. The CDR3, as DNA: TGTGCCAGCAGCTTGGCCTATATAGCCCGAAAACTGTTTTTT.

This clonotype has a single count. V is TRBV29-1 and J is TRBJ2-1, with D perhaps TRBD1 (6 bases). With 5 bases removed from V and 2 bases from J, the gap between germline ends came to 13 bases. The germline V gene has CDR1 SQVTM and CDR2 ANQGSEA. The CDR3 sequence is 14 residues long. The CDR3 DNA reads as TGCAGCGTTAGTACAGGGTCAACCTACAATGAGCAGTTCTTC. Amino acids: CSVSTGSTYNEQFF.

The chain couples TRBV18 to TRBJ2-1; 9 bases are a match to TRBD1. Losses at the gene ends were 4 bases for V and 0 bases for J; bases not matched to a gene: 4. This CDR3 has 16 residues. Looked up from germline, CDR1 is KGHSH and CDR2 is LQKENI. CDR3 DNA: TGTGCCAGCTCACGGACAGGGGATAACTCCTACAATGAGCAGTTCTTC. This codes for CASSRTGDNSYNEQFF.

This clonotype was detected many times. J is TRBJ1-4 and V is TRBV5-6; no firm D call. Trimming stripped 2 bases from V and 6 bases from J, with 11 bases between. Germline values: CDR1 SGHDT, CDR2 YYEEEE. The CDR3 is 14 amino acids. The CDR3 region is CASSLPGRYEKLFF. CDR3 DNA: TGTGCCAGCAGCTTACCGGGCCGGTATGAAAAACTGTTTTTT.

This clonotype was counted between two and nine times. V gene TRBV7-8 combines with J gene TRBJ1-2, with D uncertain. V lost 3 bases to trimming and J lost 4 bases, with 9 bases between them. This CDR3 is built from 13 residues. In germline, CDR1 is SGHVS, CDR2 FQNEAQ. CDR3 sequence: CASSLLESYGYTF. The DNA of the CDR3 is TGTGCCAGCAGCTTGTTGGAGAGCTATGGCTACACCTTC.

This sequence joins TRBV7-9 and TRBJ2-1, with D possibly matching TRBD2 (6 bases). The V and J ends lost 1 base and 0 bases respectively, with 19 bases between them. The CDR3 covers 19 residues. Germline V gene sequence: CDR1 SEHNR, CDR2 FQNEAQ (reference sequence). CDR3 amino acids: CASSLGTAGLSSSYNEQFF. The CDR3 DNA sequence: TGTGCCAGCAGCTTAGGTACAGCGGGTCTCTCTAGCTCCTACAATGAGCAGTTCTTC.

V and J are TRBV28 and TRBJ1-4; D may be TRBD1 (5 bases). V was cut by 6 bases and J by 0 bases, with 14 bases left in between. Germline V gene data show CDR1 as MDHEN and CDR2 as SYDVKM. CDR3 size: 16 residues. CDR3 DNA sequence: TGTGCCAGCAGCGAGGGGATACTTACAACTAATGAAAAACTGTTTTTT. This codes for CASSEGILTTNEKLFF.

About this clonotype itself: One junction end does not reproduce the germline sequence, and a read error may be involved. CDR3: CASTLRGRETQYF. Written as DNA, the CDR3 is TGCGCCAGCACCTTGCGGGGCCGGGAGACCCAGTACTTC. The chain has TRBV5-1 and TRBJ2-5; D perhaps matches TRBD2 (6 bases). The CDR3 has 13 residues. In germline, CDR1 is SGHRS, CDR2 YFSETQ. Drawing the rest from reference TRBV5-1 and TRBJ2-5, the complete variable domain is KAGVTQTPRYLIKTRGQQVTLSCSPISGHRSVSWYQQTPGQGLQFLFEYFSETQRNKGNFPGRFSGRQFSNSRSEMNVSTLELGDSALYLCASTLRGRETQYFGPGTRLLVL.